These 14 T cell receptor beta chains originate from one sample sequenced in a study of human T cells and chemical hapten exposure (dated by TCRdb to the early 2020s). Total RNA was extracted from unfractionated whole blood that had been collected in Tempus Blood RNA tubes. The receptor library was made with 5' RACE. This sample was sequenced with an Illumina MiSeq. The public reads were run again by TCRdb, first through fastp at Q25 and then through MiXCR, and only productive beta chains were kept. Identical CDR3 protein sequences are pooled into one entry, listed with their most common genes and DNA. The sample records 81,000 or so distinct CDR3 sequences, more than 7% of which are singletons. The top ten clones comprise 2% to 2.5% of the sample. Receptors were obtained from a male donor in good health.

This clonotype occurred many times. The gene calls are TRBV11-1 and TRBJ2-6; the D is unclear. CDR1 is SGHAT, CDR2 FQDESV, per germline (reference sequence). Trimming removed 7 bases from V and 2 bases from J, with 3 bases in between. The CDR3 has 12 amino acids. CDR3: CASKTGANVLTF. DNA of the CDR3: TGTGCCAGCAAAACTGGGGCCAACGTCCTGACTTTC.

The chain links TRBV19 to TRBJ1-1; D might be TRBD1 (5 bases). Germline V CDR1 and CDR2: LNHDA, SQIVND (reference sequence). The CDR3 runs 14 residues. V dropped 4 bases and J dropped 1 base, with 10 bases sitting between them. The CDR3 DNA follows: TGTGCCAGTAGTAGGGAGACAGCGAACACTGAAGCTTTCTTT. It specifies CASSRETANTEAFF. Variable domain in full (rest from reference TRBV19 and TRBJ1-1): DGGITQSPKYLFRKEGQNVTLSCEQNLNHDAMYWYRQDPGQGLRLIYYSQIVNDFQKGDIAEGYSVSREKKESFPLTVTSAQKNPTAFYLCASSRETANTEAFFGQGTRLTVV.

This clonotype was seen a few times. J is TRBJ2-3 and V is TRBV6-5; no clear D. With 2 bases removed from V and 2 bases from J, the gap between germline ends came to 11 bases. The germline V gene has CDR1 MNHEY and CDR2 SVGAGI. This CDR3 region has 15 residues. Here the CDR3 reads CASSYGAENTDTQYF. CDR3 DNA: TGTGCCAGCAGTTACGGTGCGGAAAACACAGATACGCAGTATTTT.

This clonotype was detected many times. The J gene is TRBJ2-3, the V gene TRBV20-1, with 9 bases fitting TRBD2. V gave up 0 bases and J gave up 3 bases; unmatched junction bases: 10. The CDR3 extends over 17 amino acids. Germline values: CDR1 DFQATT, CDR2 SNEGSKA (reference sequence). CDR3 DNA sequence: TGCAGTGCTAGAGATCTGAGGACTAGCGATCGAACAGATACGCAGTATTTT. This sequence encodes CSARDLRTSDRTDTQYF.

This clonotype came up a few times. The chain carries TRBV7-9 and TRBJ2-5; D is ambiguous. The CDR3 consists of 13 residues. Germline assignment: CDR1 SEHNR and CDR2 FQNEAQ (reference sequence). V lost 5 bases to trimming and J lost 0 bases, with 7 bases between them. This CDR3 reads CASSPPDQETQYF. CDR3 DNA: TGTGCCAGCAGCCCGCCGGACCAAGAGACCCAGTACTTC.

This clonotype was observed at least ten times. The CDR3 DNA follows: TGCAGCGAGTGGACAGGGCCCACAGATACGCAGTATTTT. The encoded protein is CSEWTGPTDTQYF. The rearrangement links TRBV29-1 to TRBJ2-3; 8 nucleotides align to TRBD1. The CDR3 spans 13 residues. The trim removed 7 bases at V and 2 bases at J, leaving 5 bases unmatched. In germline, CDR1 is SQVTM, CDR2 ANQGSEA.

In its sample, this clonotype was seen many times. The chain combines TRBV3-1 with TRBJ2-5; D is unresolved. Germline CDR1 and CDR2: LGHDT and YNNKEL (reference sequence). The CDR3 covers 10 residues. The V end was cut by 0 bases, the J end by 7 bases, with 0 bases between. CDR3 nucleotides: TGTGCCAGCAGCCAAGAGACCCAGTACTTC. Protein product: CASSQETQYF.

This clonotype was seen many times. This chain connects TRBV12-3 or TRBV12-4 to TRBJ2-7, with D possibly being TRBD2 (6 bases). V lost 3 bases, J lost 1 base, and 7 bases lay in between. The CDR3 contains 13 residues. CDR3 nucleotide sequence: TGTGCCAGCAGTTTCGGGACTTCCTACGAGCAGTACTTC. It encodes CASSFGTSYEQYF.

This clonotype has only a few counts. The chain employs TRBV5-1 and TRBJ2-7; 7 bases are a match to TRBD2. Germline trimming cut 6 bases from V and 0 bases from J; bases unmatched to any gene: 9. Germline V gene lookup returns CDR1 SGHRS and CDR2 YFSETQ. The CDR3 sequence is 15 residues long. CDR3 coding DNA: TGCGCCAGCACAGTCGGGGGGACGAGCTCCTACGAGCAGTACTTC. It yields the protein CASTVGGTSSYEQYF.

The genes are TRBV12-5 and TRBJ2-4, with D maybe TRBD1 (5 bases). CDR3 length: 13 residues. Trimming removed 3 bases at V and 4 bases at J, with 7 bases between. The germline gives CDR1 LGHNT, CDR2 FRNRAP. The CDR3 here is CASGFPGKNIQYF. The CDR3 DNA sequence: TGTGCTAGTGGTTTCCCAGGGAAAAACATTCAGTACTTC.

This clonotype occurred many times. The chain carries TRBV12-3 or TRBV12-4 and TRBJ2-7; the D is unclear. V was clipped by 5 bases and J by 0 bases, with 11 bases between them. The CDR3 spans 14 residues. The DNA for the CDR3 is TGTGCCAGCAGTGGGGAAGGGTCCTCCTACGAGCAGTACTTC. Translation gives CASSGEGSSYEQYF.

In its sample, this clonotype was seen a few times. The chain joins TRBV9 to TRBJ1-1, with D uncertain. The germline gives CDR1 SGDLS, CDR2 YYNGEE. V lost 1 base to trimming and J lost 1 base, with 8 bases between them. CDR3 length: 14 amino acids. The chain's CDR3 is CASSVRGGNTEAFF. Written as DNA, the CDR3 is TGTGCCAGCAGCGTACGCGGAGGGAACACTGAAGCTTTCTTT.

This clonotype was recorded at least ten times. The CDR3 loop reads CSVVGRYTDTQYF. The CDR3 nucleotides read TGCAGCGTTGTGGGAAGATACACAGATACGCAGTATTTT. J is TRBJ2-3 and V is TRBV29-1, with unresolved D. The germline V gene has CDR1 SQVTM and CDR2 ANQGSEA. The CDR3 covers 13 residues. V was shortened by 4 bases and J by 2 bases, with 10 bases between the two germline ends.

This clonotype has at least ten counts. V gene TRBV14 combines with J gene TRBJ2-1; TRBD2 aligns across 7 bases. CDR1 and CDR2 (germline): SGHDN, FVKESK. The length of the CDR3 is 15 residues. With 0 bases clipped from V and 7 bases from J, the junction kept 6 bases outside the gene matches. The CDR3 sequence: CASSQDLGGWNEQFF. The DNA for the CDR3 is TGTGCCAGCAGCCAAGATCTCGGGGGGTGGAATGAGCAGTTCTTC.